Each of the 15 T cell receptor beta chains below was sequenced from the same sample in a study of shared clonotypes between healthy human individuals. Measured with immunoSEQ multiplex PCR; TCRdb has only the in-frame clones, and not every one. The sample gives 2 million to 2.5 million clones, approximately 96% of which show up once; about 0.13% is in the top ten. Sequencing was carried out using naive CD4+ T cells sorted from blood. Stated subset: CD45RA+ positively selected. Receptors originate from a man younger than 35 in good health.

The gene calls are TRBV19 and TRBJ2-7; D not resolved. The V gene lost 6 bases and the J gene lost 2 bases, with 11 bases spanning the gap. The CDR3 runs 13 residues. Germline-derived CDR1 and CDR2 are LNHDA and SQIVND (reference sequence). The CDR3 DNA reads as TGTGCCAGTAGCATAACGGGCCCCTACGAGCAGTACTTC. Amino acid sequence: CASSITGPYEQYF.

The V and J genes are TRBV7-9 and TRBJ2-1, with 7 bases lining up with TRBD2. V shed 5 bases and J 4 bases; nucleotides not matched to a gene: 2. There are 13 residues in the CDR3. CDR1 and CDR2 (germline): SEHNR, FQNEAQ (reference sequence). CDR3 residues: CASSPGGYNEQFF. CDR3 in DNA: TGTGCCAGCAGCCCCGGGGGGTACAATGAGCAGTTCTTC.

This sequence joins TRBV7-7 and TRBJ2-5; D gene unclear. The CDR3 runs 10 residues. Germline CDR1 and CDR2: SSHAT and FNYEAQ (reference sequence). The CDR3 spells CARSRETQYF. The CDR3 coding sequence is TGTGCTAGATCCCGAGAGACCCAGTACTTC.

The CDR3 DNA is TGCAGCGTTCTTTTAGCGACCTACGAGCAGTACTTC. It specifies CSVLLATYEQYF. The rearrangement uses TRBV29-1 and TRBJ2-7; possibly TRBD2 for D (5 bases). Per the germline V gene, CDR1 is SQVTM and CDR2 is ANQGSEA. Trimming stripped 5 bases from V and 2 bases from J, with 10 bases between. The CDR3 loop spans 12 amino acids.

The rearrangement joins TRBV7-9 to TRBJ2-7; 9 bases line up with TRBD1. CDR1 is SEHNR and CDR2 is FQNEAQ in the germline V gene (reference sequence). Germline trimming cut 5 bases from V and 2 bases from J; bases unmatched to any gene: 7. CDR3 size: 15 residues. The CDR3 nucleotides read TGTGCCAGCAGCGGAACCGGGACAGGGCCCTACGAGCAGTACTTC. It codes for CASSGTGTGPYEQYF.

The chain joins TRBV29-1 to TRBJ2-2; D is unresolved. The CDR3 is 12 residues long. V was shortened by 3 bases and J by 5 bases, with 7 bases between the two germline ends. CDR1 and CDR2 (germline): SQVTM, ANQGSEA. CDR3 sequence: CSVEGRTGELFF. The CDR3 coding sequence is TGCAGCGTTGAGGGCAGAACCGGGGAGCTGTTTTTT.

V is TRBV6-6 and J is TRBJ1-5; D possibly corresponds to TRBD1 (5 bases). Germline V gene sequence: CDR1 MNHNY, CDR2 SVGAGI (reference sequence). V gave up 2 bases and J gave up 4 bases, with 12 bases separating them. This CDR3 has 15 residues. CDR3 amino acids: CASSYHGDRNQPQHF. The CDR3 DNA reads TGTGCCAGCAGTTACCACGGGGACCGGAATCAGCCCCAGCATTTT.

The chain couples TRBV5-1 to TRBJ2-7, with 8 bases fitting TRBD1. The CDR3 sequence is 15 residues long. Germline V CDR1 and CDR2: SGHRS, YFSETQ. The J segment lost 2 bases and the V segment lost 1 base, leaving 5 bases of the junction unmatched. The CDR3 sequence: CASSLQLTGAYEQYF. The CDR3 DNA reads TGCGCCAGCAGCTTGCAATTGACAGGGGCCTACGAGCAGTACTTC.

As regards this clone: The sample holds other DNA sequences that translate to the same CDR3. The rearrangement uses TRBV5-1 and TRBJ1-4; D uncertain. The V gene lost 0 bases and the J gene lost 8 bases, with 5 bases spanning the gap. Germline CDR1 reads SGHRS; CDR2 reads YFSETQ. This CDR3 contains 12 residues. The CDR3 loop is CASSLDGEKLFF. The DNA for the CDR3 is TGCGCCAGCAGCTTGGACGGGGAAAAACTGTTTTTT.

The CDR3 sequence: CAWGKGALPSSYEQYF. CDR3 in DNA: TGTGCCTGGGGGAAGGGGGCCCTTCCTAGCTCCTACGAGCAGTACTTC. The V and J genes are TRBV30 and TRBJ2-7; 7 nucleotides match TRBD1. V dropped 5 bases and J dropped 0; count of bases not matched to a gene: 13. Per germline, CDR1 GTSNPN and CDR2 SVGIG (reference sequence). The CDR3 runs 16 residues.

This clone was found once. CDR3 sequence (DNA): TGTGCCAGCAGCAGTACTAGCGGGGGCTACGAGCAGTACTTC. Its translation: CASSSTSGGYEQYF. This chain links TRBV6-5 with TRBJ2-7, with TRBD2 matching over 11 bases. Germline V CDR1 and CDR2: MNHEY, SVGAGI. With V trimmed by 6 bases and J by 3 bases, 4 bases remained unmatched. The CDR3 totals 14 residues.

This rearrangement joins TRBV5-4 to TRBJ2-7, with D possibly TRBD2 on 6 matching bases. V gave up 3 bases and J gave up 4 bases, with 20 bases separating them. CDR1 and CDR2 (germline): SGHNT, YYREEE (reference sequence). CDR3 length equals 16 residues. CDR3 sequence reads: CASSSPGGQGTYEQYF. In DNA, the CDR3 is TGTGCCAGCAGCTCGCCCGGAGGACAAGGGACTTACGAGCAGTACTTC.

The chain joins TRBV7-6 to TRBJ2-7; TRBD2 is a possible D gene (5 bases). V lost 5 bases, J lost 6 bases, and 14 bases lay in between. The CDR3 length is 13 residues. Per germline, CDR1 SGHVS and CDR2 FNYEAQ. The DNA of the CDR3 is TGTGCCAGCAGCGCCCCCGGGGTGGGCGAGCAGTACTTC. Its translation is CASSAPGVGEQYF.

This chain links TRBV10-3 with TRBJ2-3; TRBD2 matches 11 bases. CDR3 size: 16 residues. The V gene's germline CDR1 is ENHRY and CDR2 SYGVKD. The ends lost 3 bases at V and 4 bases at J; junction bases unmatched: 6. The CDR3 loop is CAISDGLAGSADTQYF. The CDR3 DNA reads TGTGCCATCAGTGACGGACTAGCGGGTTCGGCAGATACGCAGTATTTT.

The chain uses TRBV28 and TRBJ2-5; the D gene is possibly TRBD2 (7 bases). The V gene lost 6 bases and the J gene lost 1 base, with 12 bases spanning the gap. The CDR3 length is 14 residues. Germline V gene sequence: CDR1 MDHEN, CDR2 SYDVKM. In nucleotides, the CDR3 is TGTGCCAGCAGCCCGGGGGGCGTCCAAGAGACCCAGTACTTC. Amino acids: CASSPGGVQETQYF.